This T cell receptor beta chain was found in a study of blood T cells in healthy people across ages. Notes on the study in general: From one million sequenced T cells, diversity estimates were lower bounds. Higher diversity, along with more naive CD4+ cells, distinguished long-lived donors from aged donors.

This clonotype has more than one count but fewer than ten. Antigen specificity is unknown. Then a second PCR, running roughly 7 to 11 cycles, was carried out with a sample-barcoded 5' primer and a J-beta primer mix. Each CDR3 protein is one row after TCRdb ran MiXCR on the 5' RACE reads. The sample lists more than 750,000 distinct CDR3 sequences; 29% were seen once. This sample was shared with a second study, whose subject was T cells of mothers and their children. This second report adds: Related pairs of mothers and children showed slightly higher, non-significant overlap versus unrelated pairs.

This TCR derives from a woman in her thirties or forties in good health. The sequencing sample was made of blood.

The CDR3 coding sequence is TGTGCCAGCAGCCCCGATTGGGGGCGTGAAGCTTTCTTT. Translating it yields CASSPDWGREAFF. V gene TRBV6-4 combines with J gene TRBJ1-1; tentatively, D is TRBD1 (6 bases). Germline V gives CDR1 MRHNA, CDR2 SNTAGT. This CDR3 contains 13 residues. Trimming stripped 6 bases from V and 7 bases from J, with 15 bases between.